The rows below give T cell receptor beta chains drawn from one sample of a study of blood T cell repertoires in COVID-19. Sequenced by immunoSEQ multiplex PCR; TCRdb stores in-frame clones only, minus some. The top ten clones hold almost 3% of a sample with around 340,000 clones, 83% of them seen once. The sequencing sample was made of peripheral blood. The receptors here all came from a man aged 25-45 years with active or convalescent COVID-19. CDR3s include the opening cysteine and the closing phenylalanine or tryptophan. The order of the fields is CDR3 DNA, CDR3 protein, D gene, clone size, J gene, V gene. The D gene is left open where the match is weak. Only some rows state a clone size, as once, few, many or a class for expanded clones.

cdr3_nt: TGTGCCAGTAGTACCGGCTGGACAGGGGGAATGCGCCAGCATTTT; cdr3_aa: CASSTGWTGGMRQHF; d_call: TRBD1; clone_size: once; j_call: TRBJ1-5; v_call: TRBV19
cdr3_nt: TGTGCCTGGAGTCGGAGGGAGGTCGGCACAGATACGCAGTATTTT; cdr3_aa: CAWSRREVGTDTQYF; d_call: -; clone_size: -; j_call: TRBJ2-3; v_call: TRBV30
cdr3_nt: TGTGCCAGCAGCTTGGCGATAGGTGGACTAGGGGGGCGGAATGAAAAACTGTTTTTT; cdr3_aa: CASSLAIGGLGGRNEKLFF; d_call: -; clone_size: -; j_call: TRBJ1-4; v_call: TRBV5-8
cdr3_nt: TGTGCCAGCAACGGGGGGGCGGACTACGAGCAGTACTTC; cdr3_aa: CASNGGADYEQYF; d_call: TRBD2; clone_size: few; j_call: TRBJ2-7; v_call: TRBV2
cdr3_nt: TGTGCCATCAGTGAGGTCAAGGGGATGGTAAACGTTGCTGAAGCTTTCTTT; cdr3_aa: CAISEVKGMVNVAEAFF; d_call: -; clone_size: -; j_call: TRBJ1-1; v_call: TRBV10-3
cdr3_nt: TGTGCCAGCAGCTTAGCGGGGACAGGGGGCAACACCGGGGAGCTGTTTTTT; cdr3_aa: CASSLAGTGGNTGELFF; d_call: TRBD1; clone_size: once; j_call: TRBJ2-2; v_call: TRBV7-6
cdr3_nt: TGTGCCAGCAGTTACGGGACTAGCGGCTACGAGCAGTACTTC; cdr3_aa: CASSYGTSGYEQYF; d_call: TRBD2; clone_size: many; j_call: TRBJ2-7; v_call: TRBV6-2/TRBV6-3
cdr3_nt: TGTGCCAGCAGCGTAGCTGGCGGGCAGGGGAATGAGCAGTTCTTC; cdr3_aa: CASSVAGGQGNEQFF; d_call: -; clone_size: -; j_call: TRBJ2-1; v_call: TRBV9
cdr3_nt: TGTGCCAGCAGCGCGGACAGGGGAAACACCATATATTTT; cdr3_aa: CASSADRGNTIYF; d_call: TRBD1; clone_size: -; j_call: TRBJ1-3; v_call: TRBV7-3
cdr3_nt: TGCAGTGCTAGTACCTGGACTAGCGGGGGAGGAAGGTACCAAGAGACCCAGTACTTC; cdr3_aa: CSASTWTSGGGRYQETQYF; d_call: TRBD2; clone_size: -; j_call: TRBJ2-5; v_call: TRBV20-1
cdr3_nt: TGTGCCAGCAGTTCGGTCTCTAGCGGGAACTCCGAGCAGTACTTC; cdr3_aa: CASSSVSSGNSEQYF; d_call: TRBD2; clone_size: -; j_call: TRBJ2-7; v_call: TRBV6-5
cdr3_nt: TGTGCCAGCAGTTTGGGACTAGCGGGAGATACGCAGTATTTT; cdr3_aa: CASSLGLAGDTQYF; d_call: TRBD2; clone_size: many; j_call: TRBJ2-3; v_call: TRBV6-5
cdr3_nt: TGCGCCAGCAGCCAAGGCTTCAGCGGGAGGGCCCGGGAGACCCAGTACTTC; cdr3_aa: CASSQGFSGRARETQYF; d_call: TRBD2; clone_size: -; j_call: TRBJ2-5; v_call: TRBV4-1
cdr3_nt: TGTGCCAGCAGCCAATTGAACGCTCGGAATGAAAAACTGTTTTTT; cdr3_aa: CASSQLNARNEKLFF; d_call: -; clone_size: -; j_call: TRBJ1-4; v_call: TRBV3-1/TRBV3-2
cdr3_nt: TGCGCCAGCAGCCAAGATCGCGGTTGGAATCAGCCCCAGCATTTT; cdr3_aa: CASSQDRGWNQPQHF; d_call: -; clone_size: -; j_call: TRBJ1-5; v_call: TRBV4-3
cdr3_nt: TGTGCCAGCAGCCTAGGACAGAACTATGGCTACACCTTC; cdr3_aa: CASSLGQNYGYTF; d_call: -; clone_size: -; j_call: TRBJ1-2; v_call: TRBV9
cdr3_nt: TGTGCCAGCAGCTTGGGACAGGGGGAGTACTACGAGCAGTACTTC; cdr3_aa: CASSLGQGEYYEQYF; d_call: TRBD1; clone_size: -; j_call: TRBJ2-7; v_call: TRBV5-4
cdr3_nt: TGTGCCAGCAGTTCCCGGGGACAGGTGTCTGGAAACACCATATATTTT; cdr3_aa: CASSSRGQVSGNTIYF; d_call: TRBD1; clone_size: once; j_call: TRBJ1-3; v_call: TRBV6-6
cdr3_nt: TGTGCCAGCAGCCAAGATTGGGCCCAGTTAACAGATACGCAGTATTTT; cdr3_aa: CASSQDWAQLTDTQYF; d_call: -; clone_size: few; j_call: TRBJ2-3; v_call: TRBV3-1/TRBV3-2
cdr3_nt: TGTGCCAGCAGCTTAGATCTAGCCTCCCCGGGGGGCGGCCCCGATGGCTACACCTTC; cdr3_aa: CASSLDLASPGGGPDGYTF; d_call: -; clone_size: -; j_call: TRBJ1-2; v_call: TRBV11-2
cdr3_nt: TGTGCCAGCAGCGTAACCACTAGCGGGGGTTACAATGAGCAGTTCTTC; cdr3_aa: CASSVTTSGGYNEQFF; d_call: TRBD2; clone_size: once; j_call: TRBJ2-1; v_call: TRBV9
cdr3_nt: TGTGCCAGCAGCGCTGACGGGAGCACTGAAGCTTTCTTT; cdr3_aa: CASSADGSTEAFF; d_call: -; clone_size: -; j_call: TRBJ1-1; v_call: TRBV9
cdr3_nt: TGTGCCAGCAGTGTTGGAGTCAACGAGCAGTACTTC; cdr3_aa: CASSVGVNEQYF; d_call: -; clone_size: -; j_call: TRBJ2-7; v_call: TRBV2
cdr3_nt: TGTGCCACCAGTGATACGACTAGAACAGATACGCAGTATTTT; cdr3_aa: CATSDTTRTDTQYF; d_call: -; clone_size: -; j_call: TRBJ2-3; v_call: TRBV24-1
cdr3_nt: TGTGCCAGTAGTACGGGACAGCCGAACACCGGGGAGCTGTTTTTT; cdr3_aa: CASSTGQPNTGELFF; d_call: TRBD1; clone_size: -; j_call: TRBJ2-2; v_call: TRBV19
cdr3_nt: TGCGCCAGCAGTGCACAAGAGACCCAGTACTTC; cdr3_aa: CASSAQETQYF; d_call: -; clone_size: once; j_call: TRBJ2-5; v_call: TRBV10-1
cdr3_nt: TGTGCCATCAGTGTGGGACTAGCGGGAGGGTCGGATACGCAGTATTTT; cdr3_aa: CAISVGLAGGSDTQYF; d_call: TRBD2; clone_size: -; j_call: TRBJ2-3; v_call: TRBV10-3
cdr3_nt: TGTGCCAGCAGCCCTGCGGGCTACACCATATATTTT; cdr3_aa: CASSPAGYTIYF; d_call: -; clone_size: once; j_call: TRBJ1-3; v_call: TRBV7-8